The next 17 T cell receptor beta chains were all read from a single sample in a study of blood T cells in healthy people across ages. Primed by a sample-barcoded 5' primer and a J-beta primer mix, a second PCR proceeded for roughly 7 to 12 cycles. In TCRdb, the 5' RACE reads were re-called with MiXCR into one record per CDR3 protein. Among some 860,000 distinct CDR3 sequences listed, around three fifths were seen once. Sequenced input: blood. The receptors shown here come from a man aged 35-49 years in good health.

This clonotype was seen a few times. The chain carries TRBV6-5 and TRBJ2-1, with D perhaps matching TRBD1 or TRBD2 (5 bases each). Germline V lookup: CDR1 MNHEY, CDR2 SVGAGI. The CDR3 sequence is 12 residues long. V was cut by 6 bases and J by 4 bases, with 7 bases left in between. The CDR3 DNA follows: TGTGCCAGCAGGGGGGTGTACAATGAGCAGTTCTTC. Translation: CASRGVYNEQFF.

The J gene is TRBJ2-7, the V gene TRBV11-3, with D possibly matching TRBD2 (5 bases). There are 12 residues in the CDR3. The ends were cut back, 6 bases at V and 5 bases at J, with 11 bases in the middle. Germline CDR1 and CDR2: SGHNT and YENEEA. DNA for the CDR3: TGTGCCAGCAGGAACACCGGGGACGAGCAGTACTTC. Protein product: CASRNTGDEQYF. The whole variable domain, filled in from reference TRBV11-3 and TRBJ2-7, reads EAGVVQSPRYKIIEKKQPVAFWCNPISGHNTLYWYLQNLGQGPELLIRYENEEAVDDSQLPKDRFSAERLKGVDSTLKIQPAELGDSAVYLCASRNTGDEQYFGPGTRLTVT.

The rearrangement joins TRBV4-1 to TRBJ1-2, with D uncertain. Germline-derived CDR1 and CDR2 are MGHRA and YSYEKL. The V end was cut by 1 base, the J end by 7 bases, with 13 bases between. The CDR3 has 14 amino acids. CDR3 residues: CASSQGASYPGYTF. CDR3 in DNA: TGCGCCAGCAGCCAAGGAGCCAGTTATCCTGGCTACACCTTC.

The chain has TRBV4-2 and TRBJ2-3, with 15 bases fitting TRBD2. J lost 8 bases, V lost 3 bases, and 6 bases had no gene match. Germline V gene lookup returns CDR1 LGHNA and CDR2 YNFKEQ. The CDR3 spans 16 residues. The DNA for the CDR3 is TGTGCCAGCAGCCAGGCCGGGACTAGCGGGGGGAGTACGCAGTATTTT. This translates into CASSQAGTSGGSTQYF.

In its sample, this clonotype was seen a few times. CDR3 amino acids: CASRRTSGASYEQYF. In DNA, the CDR3 is TGTGCCAGCAGACGGACTAGCGGGGCCTCCTACGAGCAGTACTTC. The V gene is TRBV7-2, the J gene TRBJ2-7; 12 bases fit TRBD2. The germline gives CDR1 SGHTA, CDR2 FQGNSA. V gave up 6 bases and J gave up 0 bases; unmatched junction bases: 3. The CDR3 extends over 15 amino acids.

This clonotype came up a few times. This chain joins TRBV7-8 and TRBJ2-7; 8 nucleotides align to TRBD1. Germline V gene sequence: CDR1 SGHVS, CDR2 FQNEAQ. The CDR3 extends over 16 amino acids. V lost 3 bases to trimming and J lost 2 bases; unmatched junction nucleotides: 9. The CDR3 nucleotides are TGTGCCAGCAGCTTTTTTCCCAGGGGGCCCACCTACGAGCAGTACTTC. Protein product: CASSFFPRGPTYEQYF.

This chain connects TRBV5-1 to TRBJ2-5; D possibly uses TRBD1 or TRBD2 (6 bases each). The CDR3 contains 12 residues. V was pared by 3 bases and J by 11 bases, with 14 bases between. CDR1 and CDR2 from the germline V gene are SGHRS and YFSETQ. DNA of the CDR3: TGCGCCAGCAGCTGGAGGGGGGATGAGCAGTACTTC. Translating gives CASSWRGDEQYF. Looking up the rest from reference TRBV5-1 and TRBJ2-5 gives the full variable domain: KAGVTQTPRYLIKTRGQQVTLSCSPISGHRSVSWYQQTPGQGLQFLFEYFSETQRNKGNFPGRFSGRQFSNSRSEMNVSTLELGDSALYLCASSWRGDEQYFGPGTRLLVL.

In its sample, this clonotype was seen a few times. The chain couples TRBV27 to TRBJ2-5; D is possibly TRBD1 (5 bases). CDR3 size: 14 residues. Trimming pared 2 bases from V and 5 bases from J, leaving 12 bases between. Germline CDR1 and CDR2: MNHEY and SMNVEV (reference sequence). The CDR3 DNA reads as TGTGCCAGCAGTTTAGGGGCAAAGGTTGAGACCCAGTACTTC. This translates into CASSLGAKVETQYF.

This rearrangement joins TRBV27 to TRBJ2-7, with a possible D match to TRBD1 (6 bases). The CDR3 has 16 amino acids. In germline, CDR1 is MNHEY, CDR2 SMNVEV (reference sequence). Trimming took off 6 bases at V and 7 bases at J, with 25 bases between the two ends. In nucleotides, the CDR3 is TGTGCCAGCAGCTCACTGAACTCCAGGGGCCCCCTTGAGCAGTACTTC. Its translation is CASSSLNSRGPLEQYF.

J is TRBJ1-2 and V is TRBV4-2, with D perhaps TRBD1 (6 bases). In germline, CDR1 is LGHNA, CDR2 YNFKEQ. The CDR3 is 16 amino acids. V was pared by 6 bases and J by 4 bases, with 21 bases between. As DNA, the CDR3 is TGTGCCAGCAGACTCGACGGACAGACGCACGGCTATGGCTACACCTTC. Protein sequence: CASRLDGQTHGYGYTF.

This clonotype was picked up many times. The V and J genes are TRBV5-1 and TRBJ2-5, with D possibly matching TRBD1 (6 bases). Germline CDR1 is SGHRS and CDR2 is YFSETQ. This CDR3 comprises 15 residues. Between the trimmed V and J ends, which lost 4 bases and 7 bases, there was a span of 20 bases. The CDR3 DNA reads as TGCGCCAGCAGCCGTTCTGACAGGTTTCGGGGGACCCAGTACTTC. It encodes CASSRSDRFRGTQYF.

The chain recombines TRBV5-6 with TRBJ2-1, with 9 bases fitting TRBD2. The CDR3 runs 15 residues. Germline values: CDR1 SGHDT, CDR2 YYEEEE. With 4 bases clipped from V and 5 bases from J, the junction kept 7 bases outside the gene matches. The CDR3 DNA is TGTGCCAGCAGCCCGGGACTAGCCGGGAACAATGAGCAGTTCTTC. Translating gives CASSPGLAGNNEQFF.

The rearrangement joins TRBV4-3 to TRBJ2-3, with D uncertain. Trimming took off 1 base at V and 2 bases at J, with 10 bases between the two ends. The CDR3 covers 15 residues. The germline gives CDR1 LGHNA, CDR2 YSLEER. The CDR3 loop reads CASSQGDVSTDTQYF. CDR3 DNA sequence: TGCGCCAGCAGCCAAGGCGACGTGTCCACAGATACGCAGTATTTT.

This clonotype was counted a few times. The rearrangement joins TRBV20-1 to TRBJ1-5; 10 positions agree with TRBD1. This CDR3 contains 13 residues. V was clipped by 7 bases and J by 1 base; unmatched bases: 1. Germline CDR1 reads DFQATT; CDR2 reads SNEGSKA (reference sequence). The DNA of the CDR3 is TGCAGTGGACAGGGGGCGAGCAATCAGCCCCAGCATTTT. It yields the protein CSGQGASNQPQHF.

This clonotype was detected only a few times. The CDR3 bases are TGCAGTGCTAGAGCTGCCCAGGGGCTCTACGAGCAGTACTTC. Its translation: CSARAAQGLYEQYF. V gene TRBV20-1 combines with J gene TRBJ2-5; D is perhaps TRBD1 (6 bases). The J call may be in error: the DNA end matches TRBJ2-7 better. The CDR3 length is 14 residues. Germline CDR1 and CDR2: DFQATT and SNEGSKA (reference sequence).

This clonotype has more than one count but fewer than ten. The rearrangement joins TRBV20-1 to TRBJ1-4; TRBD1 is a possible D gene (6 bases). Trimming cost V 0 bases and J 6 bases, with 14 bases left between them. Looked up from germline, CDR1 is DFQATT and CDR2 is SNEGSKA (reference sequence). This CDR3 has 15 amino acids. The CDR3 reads CSARDTGTSDEKLFF. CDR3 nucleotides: TGCAGTGCTAGAGATACCGGGACATCCGATGAAAAACTGTTTTTT.

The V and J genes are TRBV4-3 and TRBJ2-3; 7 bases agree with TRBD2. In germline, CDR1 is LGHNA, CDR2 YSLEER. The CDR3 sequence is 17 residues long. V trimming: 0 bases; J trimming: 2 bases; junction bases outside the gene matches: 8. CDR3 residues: CASSQDWGGGPTDTQYF. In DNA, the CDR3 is TGCGCCAGCAGCCAAGATTGGGGGGGAGGGCCCACAGATACGCAGTATTTT.